This TCR beta chain emerged from a study of OX40 agonist ivuxolimab in advanced cancers. Whole-study context: The mean age was approximately 60 years, ranging from roughly 23 to 80, with over 70% of participants male. In three patients, partial responses were observed, one with hepatocellular carcinoma and two with cutaneous melanoma.

Sequencing used immunoSEQ multiplex PCR; TCRdb keeps in-frame clones, though not all of them. The sample lists roughly 98,000 clones, approximately 80% occurring once. The sample holds one count of this clone. Antigen unknown. Germline values: CDR1 MNHEY, CDR2 SVGAGI. Trimming pared 2 bases from V and 4 bases from J, leaving 11 bases between. The CDR3 is made up of 15 amino acids. Overall study findings and caveats: Certain nonresponders likewise exhibited a low normalized T-cell clonal expansion.

The V and J genes are TRBV6-5 and TRBJ1-4, with a tentative D call TRBD1 (5 bases). The sequences come from CD4+ or CD8+ T cells sorted from blood, collected in a trial of the OX40 agonist ivuxolimab. The receptor's source is an adult with an advanced solid tumor such as melanoma, head and neck, liver or kidney cancer. The CDR3 loop reads CASSYPGTGNEKLFF. CDR3 DNA: TGTGCCAGCAGTTACCCTGGGACGGGTAATGAAAAACTGTTTTTT.